A selection of T cell receptor beta chains follows, all from one sample in a study of T cell clones after liver transplantation. Data came from immunoSEQ multiplex PCR; TCRdb stores just in-frame clones and leaves some out. This table holds about 51,000 clones, around 85% found once. This specimen consisted of CD8+ T cells from blood, obtained 12 months after liver transplant. These receptors originate from a human patient who received a liver transplant. These T cells may partly come from the graft donor. Both conserved end residues are part of each CDR3. A D gene is named only where the DNA matches it firmly. Expanded clones are given a class, and other clones once, few, many or no size at all.

d_gene: .; v_gene: TRBV14; abundance: .; j_gene: TRBJ1-2; CDR3aa: CASSQDTRGGYTF; CDR3nt: TGTGCCAGCAGCCAAGACACCCGCGGAGGCTACACCTTC
d_gene: .; v_gene: TRBV28; abundance: .; j_gene: TRBJ2-5; CDR3aa: CASRVGASGYQETQYF; CDR3nt: TGTGCCAGCAGAGTCGGGGCCAGCGGGTACCAAGAGACCCAGTACTTC
d_gene: TRBD1; v_gene: TRBV6-5; abundance: .; j_gene: TRBJ2-7; CDR3aa: CASSRPGTGPHEQYF; CDR3nt: TGTGCCAGCAGCCGTCCCGGGACAGGGCCCCACGAGCAGTACTTC
d_gene: .; v_gene: TRBV6-1; abundance: .; j_gene: TRBJ1-5; CDR3aa: CASSEAQGNQPQHF; CDR3nt: TGTGCCAGCAGTGAAGCTCAGGGTAATCAGCCCCAGCATTTT
d_gene: TRBD1; v_gene: TRBV5-1; abundance: .; j_gene: TRBJ2-7; CDR3aa: CASSSGTGRYEQYF; CDR3nt: TGCGCCAGCAGCTCCGGGACAGGGAGATACGAGCAGTACTTC
d_gene: .; v_gene: TRBV10-2; abundance: .; j_gene: TRBJ1-1; CDR3aa: CASGNGEGTEAFF; CDR3nt: TGCGCCAGCGGCAACGGGGAGGGAACTGAAGCTTTCTTT
d_gene: TRBD2; v_gene: TRBV7-6; abundance: .; j_gene: TRBJ2-1; CDR3aa: CASSGGLAGGRSEQFF; CDR3nt: TGTGCCAGCAGCGGCGGACTAGCGGGAGGCCGGAGTGAGCAGTTCTTC
d_gene: .; v_gene: TRBV10-1; abundance: .; j_gene: TRBJ2-1; CDR3aa: CASSEEGGEQFF; CDR3nt: TGCGCCAGCAGTGAGGAAGGGGGTGAGCAGTTCTTC
d_gene: .; v_gene: TRBV27; abundance: .; j_gene: TRBJ2-5; CDR3aa: CASSLYPLRDGQETQYF; CDR3nt: TGTGCCAGCAGTTTATACCCACTCCGGGACGGCCAAGAGACCCAGTACTTC
d_gene: .; v_gene: TRBV9; abundance: .; j_gene: TRBJ2-7; CDR3aa: CASSTGPSYEQYF; CDR3nt: TGTGCCAGCAGTACAGGGCCCTCCTACGAGCAGTACTTC
d_gene: TRBD2; v_gene: TRBV28; abundance: once; j_gene: TRBJ2-1; CDR3aa: CASNLGLAAYNEQFF; CDR3nt: TGTGCCAGCAACCTCGGGCTAGCGGCATACAATGAGCAGTTCTTC
d_gene: .; v_gene: TRBV4-2; abundance: .; j_gene: TRBJ2-5; CDR3aa: CASSPSAGEEETQYF; CDR3nt: TGTGCCAGCAGCCCCTCCGCAGGGGAAGAAGAGACCCAGTACTTC
d_gene: TRBD1; v_gene: TRBV7-9; abundance: .; j_gene: TRBJ1-5; CDR3aa: CASSPGTDQPQHF; CDR3nt: TGTGCCAGCAGCCCGGGGACAGATCAGCCCCAGCATTTT
d_gene: TRBD2; v_gene: TRBV13; abundance: .; j_gene: TRBJ2-7; CDR3aa: CASSLGAGGAYEQYF; CDR3nt: TGTGCCAGCAGCTTAGGAGCGGGAGGAGCCTACGAGCAGTACTTC
d_gene: .; v_gene: TRBV7-9; abundance: .; j_gene: TRBJ2-1; CDR3aa: CASLPDFYNEQFF; CDR3nt: TGTGCCAGTCTTCCGGACTTTTACAATGAGCAGTTCTTC
d_gene: .; v_gene: TRBV19; abundance: once; j_gene: TRBJ1-1; CDR3aa: CASSISRGSEAFF; CDR3nt: TGTGCCAGTAGTATAAGCAGGGGCTCTGAAGCTTTCTTT
d_gene: .; v_gene: TRBV7-6; abundance: .; j_gene: TRBJ2-5; CDR3aa: CASSLAVVQYF; CDR3nt: TGTGCCAGCAGCCTGGCCGTAGTCCAGTACTTC
d_gene: TRBD1; v_gene: TRBV25-1; abundance: .; j_gene: TRBJ1-1; CDR3aa: CASSDPRTDREMTEAFF; CDR3nt: TGTGCCAGCAGTGACCCCAGAACGGACAGGGAGATGACTGAAGCTTTCTTT
d_gene: .; v_gene: TRBV7-9; abundance: .; j_gene: TRBJ2-2; CDR3aa: CASSLAANTGELFF; CDR3nt: TGTGCCAGCAGCTTAGCAGCGAACACCGGGGAGCTGTTTTTT
d_gene: .; v_gene: TRBV2; abundance: .; j_gene: TRBJ2-1; CDR3aa: CASTNQGYNEQFF; CDR3nt: TGTGCCAGCACCAACCAAGGCTACAATGAGCAGTTCTTC
d_gene: .; v_gene: TRBV7-9; abundance: .; j_gene: TRBJ2-7; CDR3aa: CASSPGLSPYEQYF; CDR3nt: TGTGCCAGCAGCCCGGGACTCAGCCCCTACGAGCAGTACTTC
d_gene: .; v_gene: TRBV19; abundance: .; j_gene: TRBJ2-7; CDR3aa: CASAPENDEQYF; CDR3nt: TGTGCCAGCGCACCCGAGAATGACGAGCAGTACTTC